This TCR beta chain comes out of a study of a mutant IDH1 vaccine in newly diagnosed glioma. Overall study context: The patients were given eight vaccinations, one each in weeks 1, 3, 5, 7, 11, 15, 19 and 23. Vaccine administration was initiated 4-6 weeks following radiotherapy alone, or with temozolomide cycles. Of the patients given treatment, roughly 60% were male and 37.5% were female, and a mean age of approximately 40 years was recorded. Therapy received beforehand was radiotherapy, temozolomide, or both, with most patients given both.

Time point specified: week 23, last vaccination. Every vaccination contained 300 ug of the mutant IDH1 20-mer peptide and was paired with topical imiquimod. Profiling relied on immunoSEQ multiplex PCR, and the TCRdb table lists in-frame clones only, not all of them. The sample gives some 38,000 clones, 81% of which show up once; roughly 5% is in the top ten. For this clone: Antigen unknown.

Germline values: CDR1 SGHVS, CDR2 FNYEAQ. This CDR3 is 13 amino acids long. The V gene lost 7 bases and the J gene lost 4 bases, with 14 bases spanning the gap. Sequencing was performed on PBMCs, taken from a glioma patient whose treatment included an IDH1 peptide vaccine. The sequence came from a man in his forties or fifties with glioma. The V call is TRBV7-6, the J call TRBJ2-7; D not resolved. The CDR3 protein is CASIRQALYEQYF. The CDR3, as DNA: TGTGCCAGCATCCGTCAGGCCCTATACGAGCAGTACTTC.